This T cell receptor beta chain originates from a study of T cells in Graves' hyperthyroidism and ophthalmopathy. Trimming shortened V by 5 bases and J by 1 base, and 17 bases separated the two germline ends. The CDR3 covers 17 residues. CDR1 and CDR2 (germline): KGHDR, SFDVKD. Ophthalmopathy cases scored 3 or more on the Clinical Activity Score and 4 or more on NOSPECS grade, with duration below 3 months. PBMCs were obtained from 9 to 10 ml fresh peripheral blood. This clonotype turned up a few times. The antigen is unknown. Notes on the study in general: Ophthalmopathy cases were set apart from stable hyperthyroidism by a 13 V-J model. Among thyroid clonotypes expanded above 0.001, most also appeared in blood.

Researchers amplified the TCR beta CDR3 regions from RNA transcripts. First-round RT-PCR with HTBI primers amplified the TCR CDR3 region. One entry per CDR3 protein, called by TCRdb with MiXCR from the multiplex PCR reads. There are hundreds of thousands of distinct CDR3 sequences in the sample; about 20% occur only once, and under 55% lies in the top ten. Sequencing used blood. The sequence derives from an older woman with Graves' ophthalmopathy. V gene TRBV24-1 combines with J gene TRBJ2-4, with a weak D call TRBD1 (5 bases). The CDR3 DNA is TGTGCCACCAGTGTTGGGGCTTTGAAGGGGGCCAAAAACATTCAGTACTTC. This gives the protein CATSVGALKGAKNIQYF.